Following are 18 T cell receptor beta chains from one sample sequenced in a study of blood T cell repertoires in COVID-19. Some clones are missing from TCRdb's copy, which holds only in-frame ones; the method was immunoSEQ multiplex PCR. The sample includes about 130,000 clones, roughly 80% of them seen just once. Sequencing was performed on peripheral blood. The receptors shown here come from a woman of 80 years or more with acute or convalescent COVID-19.

This chain connects TRBV2 to TRBJ1-4; tentatively, D is TRBD1 (6 bases). CDR1 is SNHLY and CDR2 is FYNNEI in the germline V gene. Trimming removed 5 bases from V and 4 bases from J, with 14 bases in between. The CDR3 totals 15 residues. As DNA, the CDR3 is TGTGCCAGCAGTTTAAAGGGACATGGTAATGAAAAACTGTTTTTT. As protein: CASSLKGHGNEKLFF.

The chain links TRBV19 to TRBJ1-4, with a possible D match to TRBD1 (6 bases). The germline CDR1 and CDR2 sequences are LNHDA and SQIVND (reference sequence). The CDR3 loop spans 14 amino acids. The germline V and J ends were trimmed by 6 bases and 6 bases, with 14 bases remaining between them. In nucleotides, the CDR3 is TGTGCCAGTAGCGGGAGGGCAGGGGATGAAAAACTGTTTTTT. This gives the protein CASSGRAGDEKLFF.

The rearrangement joins TRBV5-4 to TRBJ2-1; tentatively, D is TRBD2 (7 bases). Trimming took 2 bases from V and 4 from J, leaving 22 bases between them. CDR3 size: 18 residues. CDR1 and CDR2 (germline): SGHNT, YYREEE (reference sequence). This CDR3 is CASSLTRGGAGSYNEQFF. In nucleotides, the CDR3 is TGTGCCAGCAGCTTAACCCGAGGGGGAGCGGGGTCGTACAATGAGCAGTTCTTC.

This chain uses TRBV2 with TRBJ2-2; TRBD2 matches 9 bases. The V segment lost 4 bases and the J segment 5 bases; nucleotides outside the gene matches: 5. In germline, CDR1 is SNHLY, CDR2 FYNNEI. This CDR3 region has 15 residues. Written as DNA, the CDR3 is TGTGCCAGCAGTGGGGAGCTAGCGGGGACCGGGGAGCTGTTTTTT. It codes for CASSGELAGTGELFF.

CDR3 sequence (DNA): TGTGCCAGCAGCCCTGGGATAGGGGGTCACACTGAAGCTTTCTTT. Residues: CASSPGIGGHTEAFF. The chain recombines TRBV5-5 with TRBJ1-1; D may be TRBD1 (6 bases). Trimming took 4 bases from V and 3 from J, leaving 16 bases between them. The germline V gene has CDR1 SGHKS and CDR2 YYEKEE (reference sequence). CDR3 length: 15 residues.

The J gene is TRBJ1-1, the V gene TRBV6-1; D is perhaps TRBD1 (6 bases). The germline V gene has CDR1 MNHNS and CDR2 SASEGT. The V end was cut by 1 base, the J end by 5 bases, with 14 bases between. The CDR3 is 15 residues long. DNA for the CDR3: TGTGCCAGCAGTGAAGGGATCGAGGGGGGGACTGAAGCTTTCTTT. This codes for CASSEGIEGGTEAFF.

The chain links TRBV29-1 to TRBJ2-2; 8 bases agree with TRBD2. Germline CDR1 reads SQVTM; CDR2 reads ANQGSEA. This CDR3 has 15 amino acids. V shed 6 bases and J 3 bases; nucleotides not matched to a gene: 9. The CDR3 protein is CSVAGRRGDTGELFF. As DNA, the CDR3 is TGCAGCGTCGCTGGGAGGCGGGGGGACACCGGGGAGCTGTTTTTT.

The V gene is TRBV15, the J gene TRBJ2-7, with D hard to call. The V end lost 4 bases, the J end lost 3 bases, and 13 bases lay between the germline ends. The CDR3 covers 14 residues. From germline, CDR1 is LNHNV and CDR2 YYDKDF (reference sequence). This CDR3 is CATSNRVKDYEQYF. In nucleotides, the CDR3 is TGTGCCACCAGCAACCGGGTCAAGGACTACGAGCAGTACTTC.

The V gene is TRBV6-1, the J gene TRBJ2-3; TRBD2 is a possible D gene (6 bases). Germline V lookup: CDR1 MNHNS, CDR2 SASEGT. Deletions cut 1 base from V and 7 bases from J, with 18 bases between. The CDR3 consists of 16 residues. The CDR3 region is CASSEVGGPGRNTQYF. CDR3 coding DNA: TGTGCCAGCAGTGAAGTGGGGGGACCAGGAAGAAATACGCAGTATTTT.

A few counts support this clone. The rearrangement links TRBV11-2 to TRBJ2-5, with D perhaps TRBD1 (5 bases). V gave up 5 bases and J gave up 5 bases, with 15 bases separating them. The CDR3 has 14 residues. Germline values: CDR1 SGHAT, CDR2 FQNNGV. The CDR3 sequence: CASSPSLSGETQYF. Written as DNA, the CDR3 is TGTGCCAGCAGCCCCTCCCTTTCAGGGGAGACCCAGTACTTC.

CDR3 in DNA: TGCGCCAGCAGCAACCTGGACAGGGGGATGTCGAATACGCAGTATTTT. Protein product: CASSNLDRGMSNTQYF. The chain links TRBV5-1 to TRBJ2-3; 10 bases fit TRBD1. The CDR3 runs 16 residues. Trimming at V came to 4 bases and at J to 7 bases, leaving 12 bases not matched to a gene. Looked up from germline, CDR1 is SGHRS and CDR2 is YFSETQ.

The CDR3 bases are TGTGCCAGCAGTCCGTTAGCGGGGAATAGCACAGATACGCAGTATTTT. This encodes CASSPLAGNSTDTQYF. The V and J genes are TRBV27 and TRBJ2-3, with TRBD2 matching 8 bases. CDR1 is MNHEY, CDR2 SMNVEV, per germline (reference sequence). V was clipped by 5 bases and J by 0 bases; unmatched bases: 7. The CDR3 length is 16 residues.

The sample holds a few counts of this clone. The V call is TRBV5-4, the J call TRBJ1-2, with 7 bases identical to TRBD1. V lost 4 bases to trimming and J lost 4 bases; unmatched junction nucleotides: 7. CDR1 is SGHNT, CDR2 YYREEE, per germline (reference sequence). The CDR3 runs 14 residues. This CDR3 is CASSPGTASYGYTF. The CDR3, as DNA: TGTGCCAGCAGCCCCGGGACAGCTTCCTATGGCTACACCTTC.

The genes are TRBV18 and TRBJ1-2, with 8 bases matching TRBD1. In germline, CDR1 is KGHSH, CDR2 LQKENI. The CDR3 totals 13 residues. J was trimmed by 7 bases and V by 8 bases; bases with no gene match: 9. The CDR3 region is CASHTGGRSGYTF. In DNA form, the CDR3 reads TGTGCCAGCCATACAGGGGGAAGAAGTGGCTACACCTTC.

This chain joins TRBV7-9 and TRBJ2-2; 9 nucleotides align to TRBD1. CDR1 is SEHNR, CDR2 FQNEAQ, per germline (reference sequence). CDR3 size: 18 residues. Trimming took 5 bases from V and 1 from J; bases not matched to a gene: 11. CDR3: CASSASTGGWLNTGELFF. The CDR3 DNA follows: TGTGCCAGCAGCGCAAGTACAGGGGGCTGGTTGAACACCGGGGAGCTGTTTTTT.

This clone came up once. The chain links TRBV7-8 to TRBJ1-5, with D uncertain. Trimming took off 1 base at V and 5 bases at J, with 9 bases between the two ends. CDR1 SGHVS and CDR2 FQNEAQ come from the germline V gene. The CDR3 has 14 residues. The CDR3 here is CASSLEARDQPQHF. The CDR3, as DNA: TGTGCCAGCAGCTTAGAAGCACGCGATCAGCCCCAGCATTTT. Full variable domain (missing parts from reference TRBV7-8 and TRBJ1-5): GAGVSQSPRYKVAKRGQDVALRCDPISGHVSLFWYQQALGQGPEFLTYFQNEAQLDKSGLPSDRFFAERPEGSVSTLKIQRTQQEDSAVYLCASSLEARDQPQHFGDGTRLSIL.

The chain uses TRBV5-6 and TRBJ1-4; 9 nucleotides line up with TRBD1. Trimming removed 3 bases from V and 7 bases from J; junction bases left unmatched: 4. CDR3 size: 14 residues. Germline V CDR1 and CDR2: SGHDT, YYEEEE. The CDR3 here is CASSSQGAGEKLFF. In DNA form, the CDR3 reads TGTGCCAGCAGCTCACAGGGGGCCGGTGAAAAACTGTTTTTT.

The CDR3, as DNA: TGTGCCAGCAGTGAAGCGATCAATCTCGGGTACCATTCACCCCTCCACTTT. It codes for CASSEAINLGYHSPLHF. V usage is TRBV2 and J usage is TRBJ1-6; D not certain. Trimming removed 0 bases from V and 8 bases from J, with 17 bases in between. CDR1 and CDR2 from the germline V gene are SNHLY and FYNNEI. This CDR3 has 17 residues.